Below, 20 T cell receptor beta chains from the same sample are listed, as sequenced in a study of T cell clonality in common variable immunodeficiency. Using immunoSEQ multiplex PCR, the repertoire was profiled, and TCRdb retains in-frame clones only, with some absent. Listed for the sample are about 6,600 clones, none seen a single time. Their antigens are not known. Whole-study results and caveats: Fewer deletions and N-nucleotide insertions were reportedly seen in common variable immunodeficiency TCR beta sequences.

The source material was peripheral blood mononuclear cells. The receptors stem from a human donor with common variable immunodeficiency.

Partial CDR3 DNA: TGTGCCAGCTCACCAGGGACAGGATTCGACGGC. Protein sequence: CASSPGTGFDG. The CDR3 in full is CASSPGTGFDGYTF. The genes are TRBV18 and TRBJ1-2; 8 nucleotides agree with TRBD1. The read finishes 3 residues shy of the CDR3 end, and the germline J gene is used to complete it. The CDR3 sequence is 14 residues long. Germline CDR1 KGHSH, CDR2 LQKENI.

This clone was seen more than once but under ten times. The read stops 3 residues short of the end of the CDR3; the missing end is completed from the germline J gene. The V call is TRBV18, the J call TRBJ2-7; possibly TRBD1 for D (5 bases). Germline CDR1 KGHSH, CDR2 LQKENI. The CDR3 loop spans 17 amino acids. The V and J ends lost 0 bases and 2 bases respectively, with 17 bases between them. Partial CDR3 DNA: TGTGCCAGCTCACCACCCCCTCTACAGGTTGGCCCCTACGAG. This sequence encodes CASSPPPLQVGPYE. The full CDR3 protein reads CASSPPPLQVGPYEQYF.

This clone was seen a handful of times. The read is 3 residues too short to cover the CDR3 end, so that end is filled in from the germline J gene. This rearrangement joins TRBV2 to TRBJ2-7, with 10 bases fitting TRBD1. The V gene end was trimmed by 8 bases and the J gene end by 1 base; junction bases not matched to a gene: 2. CDR1 SNHLY and CDR2 FYNNEI come from the germline V gene. This CDR3 region has 13 residues. The CDR3 here is CASGDRGSYEQYF. The part of the CDR3 DNA that was read is TGTGCCAGCGGGGACAGGGGATCCTACGAG.

As concerns this clone: From the germline J gene comes the end of the CDR3, since the read stops 3 residues before it. This chain connects TRBV7-2 to TRBJ2-3; D unclear. V dropped 2 bases and J dropped 5 bases, with 2 bases sitting between them. The CDR3 loop spans 11 amino acids. The V gene's germline CDR1 is SGHTA and CDR2 FQGNSA. This chain's CDR3 is CASSLRDTQYF. The sequenced CDR3 bases are TGTGCCAGCAGCTTACGAGATACG.

By sample fraction, this clone is medium-sized. The read ends 3 residues shy of where the CDR3 ends; the end is completed using the germline J gene. This rearrangement joins TRBV23-1 to TRBJ2-7; maybe TRBD1 (6 bases). TRBV23-1 is placed among ORFs of uncertain function. The V gene lost 3 bases and the J gene lost 2 bases, with 14 bases spanning the gap. CDR3 length equals 15 residues. CDR3 in amino acids: CASSHQGQPTYEQYF. The CDR3 DNA, read in part, is TGCGCCAGCAGTCACCAAGGACAGCCCACCTACGAG.

As regards this clone: The read halts 3 residues ahead of the CDR3 end, with the missing end drawn from the germline J gene. The rearrangement links TRBV6-2 or TRBV6-3 to TRBJ2-1, with a possible D match to TRBD2 (6 bases). The CDR3 extends over 12 amino acids. Trimming shortened V by 6 bases and J by 7 bases, and 10 bases separated the two germline ends. The germline V gene has CDR1 MNHEY and CDR2 SVGEGT. CDR3 amino acids: CASRGGGNEQFF. Incomplete CDR3 DNA: TGTGCCAGCAGGGGGGGTGGGAATGAG.

The sample holds a few counts of this clone. From the germline J gene comes the end of the CDR3, since the read stops 3 residues before it. The rearrangement links TRBV7-6 to TRBJ1-1; D is perhaps TRBD1 (6 bases). V was cut by 3 bases and J by 3 bases, with 8 bases left in between. The CDR3 extends over 13 amino acids. Germline values: CDR1 SGHVS, CDR2 FNYEAQ. This CDR3 reads CASSFTGYTEAFF. CDR3 bases read: TGTGCCAGCAGCTTTACAGGGTACACTGAA.

On this clone: The read falls 3 residues short of the CDR3 end, and the missing part is taken from the germline J gene. The chain links TRBV7-2 to TRBJ2-2; D possibly corresponds to TRBD1 (5 bases). V lost 5 bases and J lost 1, with 8 bases in between. The CDR3 is made up of 14 amino acids. Germline V CDR1 and CDR2: SGHTA, FQGNSA. The sequenced part of the CDR3 DNA is TGTGCCAGCAGCGCAGACAGGAACACCGGGGAG. It yields the protein CASSADRNTGE. The full-length CDR3 reads as CASSADRNTGELFF.

In this sample, this clone turned up a few times. The CDR3 end lies 3 residues beyond the end of the read and is filled in from the germline J gene. The genes are TRBV7-6 and TRBJ2-7, with TRBD2 as a possible D gene (6 bases). The CDR3 contains 14 residues. In germline, CDR1 is SGHVS, CDR2 FNYEAQ. Trimming removed 3 bases at V and 6 bases at J, with 15 bases between. CDR3 bases read: TGTGCCAGCAGCTTGGGCCCGGGGACTCGCGAG. It encodes CASSLGPGTRE. The entire CDR3 protein reads CASSLGPGTREQYF. Complete variable domain (other parts from reference TRBV7-6 and TRBJ2-7): GAGVSQSPRYKVTKRGQDVALRCDPISGHVSLYWYRQALGQGPEFLTYFNYEAQQDKSGLPNDRFSAERPEGSISTLTIQRTEQRDSAMYRCASSLGPGTREQYFGPGTRLTVT.

The CDR3 here is CASSPRGENHNEQFF. CDR3 bases read: TGTGCCAGCAGCCCCCGGGGGGAGAACCACAATGAG. This chain uses TRBV5-4 with TRBJ2-1; TRBD2 matches at 7 bases. The DNA ends 3 residues before the CDR3 does, and the rest of the CDR3 is filled in from the germline J gene. V lost 4 bases to trimming and J lost 5 bases; unmatched junction nucleotides: 9. CDR1 SGHNT and CDR2 YYREEE come from the germline V gene (reference sequence). The CDR3 has 15 amino acids.

This clone was counted a few times. CDR3 bases read: TGTGCCAGCAGCTTAACTAGCGGCACAGATACG. Translation gives CASSLTSGTDT. The whole CDR3 sequence reads CASSLTSGTDTQYF. The genes are TRBV7-9 and TRBJ2-3; TRBD2 aligns across 7 bases. The read terminates 3 residues ahead of where the CDR3 ends, so the germline J gene completes it. Germline CDR1 and CDR2: SEHNR and FQNEAQ (reference sequence). The CDR3 contains 14 residues. The J segment lost 1 base and the V segment lost 2 bases, leaving 0 bases of the junction unmatched.

With regard to this clone: Read coverage stops 3 residues before the CDR3 terminus; the germline J gene supplies the remainder. The J gene is TRBJ1-1, the V gene TRBV18; 7 positions agree with TRBD1. J gave up 5 bases and V 4 bases, and 13 bases lay outside the gene matches. Germline V gene data show CDR1 as KGHSH and CDR2 as LQKENI. The CDR3 has 16 amino acids. Partial CDR3 DNA: TGTGCCAGCTCACGATCGGGACAGCTTCTGTTGACTGAA. Translated: CASSRSGQLLLTE. The whole CDR3 protein is CASSRSGQLLLTEAFF.

This clone has more than one count but fewer than ten. The read falls 3 residues short of the CDR3 end, and the missing part is taken from the germline J gene. The rearrangement links TRBV7-3 to TRBJ2-2; either TRBD1 or TRBD2 may supply D (6 bases each). V lost 5 bases to trimming and J lost 7 bases, with 17 bases between them. From germline, CDR1 is SGHTA and CDR2 FQGTGA. The CDR3 totals 15 residues. The CDR3 DNA, read in part, is TGTGCCAGCAGCCCCTCGGGAGAAGGGGGCGGGGAG. Protein product: CASSPSGEGGGE. The whole CDR3 protein reads CASSPSGEGGGELFF.

Worth noting for this clone: The DNA ends 3 residues before the CDR3 does, and the rest of the CDR3 is filled in from the germline J gene. The chain uses TRBV6-1 and TRBJ2-7, with 8 bases aligning to TRBD1. The V gene end was trimmed by 4 bases and the J gene end by 2 bases; junction bases not matched to a gene: 10. Germline CDR1 reads MNHNS; CDR2 reads SASEGT. CDR3 length: 16 amino acids. CDR3 bases read: TGTGCCAGCAGTGGGGCCGAGGACAGGGCAACCTACGAG. This sequence encodes CASSGAEDRATYE. The whole CDR3 region reads CASSGAEDRATYEQYF.

This clone has more than one count but fewer than ten. The read finishes 3 residues shy of the CDR3 end, and the germline J gene is used to complete it. This chain connects TRBV7-6 to TRBJ2-1; TRBD2 matches 12 bases. J was trimmed by 3 bases and V by 5 bases; bases with no gene match: 8. The CDR3 has 17 residues. Germline assignment: CDR1 SGHVS and CDR2 FNYEAQ. The sequenced CDR3 bases are TGTGCCAGCAGCCAGACTAGCGGGAGAGGTGGCTACAATGAG. This codes for CASSQTSGRGGYNE. The complete CDR3 protein is CASSQTSGRGGYNEQFF.

CDR3 DNA, as far as it was read: TGTGCCAGCTCACCACCGCTCAGGATTTTGGGCGAAAAA. Protein sequence: CASSPPLRILGEK. The full CDR3 reads CASSPPLRILGEKLFF. This sequence joins TRBV18 and TRBJ1-4; D unclear. The missing CDR3 end, 3 residues past where the read stops, is filled in from the germline J gene. The CDR3 is 16 residues long. The germline V gene encodes CDR1 KGHSH and CDR2 LQKENI. The V gene lost 0 bases and the J gene lost 8 bases, with 16 bases spanning the gap.

The table lists this clone with a few counts. Coverage ceases 3 residues before the CDR3 finishes, and the germline J gene fills in the end. V is TRBV20-1 and J is TRBJ2-1; 8 bases are shared with TRBD2. The CDR3 has 15 amino acids. Trimming cost V 0 bases and J 4 bases; bases outside gene matches: 5. CDR1 is DFQATT, CDR2 SNEGSKA, per germline (reference sequence). CDR3 region: CSARELAGRYNEQFF. Partial CDR3 DNA: TGCAGTGCTAGAGAGTTAGCGGGAAGATACAATGAG.

In its sample, this clone was seen a few times. The read halts 3 residues ahead of the CDR3 end, with the missing end drawn from the germline J gene. The chain recombines TRBV10-3 with TRBJ2-7, with 8 bases fitting TRBD2. V lost 1 base to trimming and J lost 3 bases; unmatched junction nucleotides: 11. CDR1 is ENHRY and CDR2 is SYGVKD in the germline V gene. The CDR3 is 17 residues long. CDR3 region: CAISEFYTGGDFYEQYF. Incomplete CDR3 DNA: TGTGCCATCAGTGAGTTTTATACGGGAGGGGATTTCTACGAG.

This clone has more than one count but fewer than ten. The CDR3 extends 3 residues past the end of the read, so its final part is completed from the germline J gene. The chain recombines TRBV7-2 with TRBJ1-6; tentatively, D is TRBD1 (5 bases). This CDR3 contains 13 residues. Germline CDR1 and CDR2: SGHTA and FQGNSA. Trimming took 8 bases from V and 10 from J, leaving 15 bases between them. The CDR3 here is CASLGQMDSPLHF. The covered CDR3 bases are TGTGCCAGCCTAGGACAAATGGACTCACCC.

The covered CDR3 bases are TGTGCCAGCTCACCGCCCTCTAGAAAAGAGACC. It encodes CASSPPSRKET. The whole CDR3 is CASSPPSRKETQYF. This rearrangement joins TRBV18 to TRBJ2-5, with D uncertain. The read falls 3 residues short of the CDR3 end, and the missing part is taken from the germline J gene. This CDR3 region has 14 residues. Trimming pared 3 bases from V and 3 bases from J, leaving 11 bases between. Per the germline V gene, CDR1 is KGHSH and CDR2 is LQKENI.